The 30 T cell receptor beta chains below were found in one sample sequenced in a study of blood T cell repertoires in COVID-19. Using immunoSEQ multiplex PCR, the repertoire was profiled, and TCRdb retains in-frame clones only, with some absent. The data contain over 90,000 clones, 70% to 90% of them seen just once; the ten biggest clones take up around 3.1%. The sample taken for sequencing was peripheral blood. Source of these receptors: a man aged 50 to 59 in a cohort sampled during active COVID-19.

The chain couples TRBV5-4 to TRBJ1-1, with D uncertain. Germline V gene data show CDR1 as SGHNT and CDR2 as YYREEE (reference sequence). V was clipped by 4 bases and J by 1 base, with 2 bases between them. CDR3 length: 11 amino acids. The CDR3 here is CASSQNTEAFF. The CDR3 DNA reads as TGTGCCAGCAGCCAGAACACTGAAGCTTTCTTT.

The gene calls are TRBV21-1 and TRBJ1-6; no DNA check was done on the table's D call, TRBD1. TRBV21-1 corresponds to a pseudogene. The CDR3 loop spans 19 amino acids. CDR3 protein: CASSKGKGQGSSYNSPLHF. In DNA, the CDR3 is TGTGCCAGCAGCAAAGGGAAGGGACAGGGAAGCTCCTATAATTCACCCCTCCACTTT.

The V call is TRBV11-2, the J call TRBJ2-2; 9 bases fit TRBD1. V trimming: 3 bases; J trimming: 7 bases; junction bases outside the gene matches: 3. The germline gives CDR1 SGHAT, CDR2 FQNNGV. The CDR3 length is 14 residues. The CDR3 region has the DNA TGTGCCAGCAGCTTGACAGGGGGGAGCGGGGAGCTGTTTTTT. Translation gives CASSLTGGSGELFF.

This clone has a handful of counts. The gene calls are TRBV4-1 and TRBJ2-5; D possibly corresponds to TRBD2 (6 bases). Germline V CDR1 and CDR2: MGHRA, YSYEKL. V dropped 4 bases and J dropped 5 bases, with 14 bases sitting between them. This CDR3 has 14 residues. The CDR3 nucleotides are TGCGCCAGCAGCCTTCTGGCGGGGATTGAGACCCAGTACTTC. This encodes CASSLLAGIETQYF.

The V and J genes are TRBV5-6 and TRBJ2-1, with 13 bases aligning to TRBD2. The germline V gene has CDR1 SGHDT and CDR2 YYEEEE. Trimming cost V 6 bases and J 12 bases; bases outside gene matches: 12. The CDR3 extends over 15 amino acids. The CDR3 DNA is TGTGCCAGCACCTTAGGACTAGCGGGGGAGTGGGGGCAGTTCTTC. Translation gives CASTLGLAGEWGQFF.

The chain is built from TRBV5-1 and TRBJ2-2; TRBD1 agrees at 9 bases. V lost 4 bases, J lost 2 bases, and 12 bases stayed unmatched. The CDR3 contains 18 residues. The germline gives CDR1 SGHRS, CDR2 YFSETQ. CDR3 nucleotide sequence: TGCGCCAGCAGCACACAATTTCCGGGACAGGGAAACACCGGGGAGCTGTTTTTT. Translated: CASSTQFPGQGNTGELFF.

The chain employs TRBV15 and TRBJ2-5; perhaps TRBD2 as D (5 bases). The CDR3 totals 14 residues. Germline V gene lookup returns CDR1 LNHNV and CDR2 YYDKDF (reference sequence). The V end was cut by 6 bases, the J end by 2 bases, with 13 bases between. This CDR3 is CATSQAGSQETQYF. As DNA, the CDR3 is TGTGCCACCAGTCAGGCGGGCTCTCAAGAGACCCAGTACTTC.

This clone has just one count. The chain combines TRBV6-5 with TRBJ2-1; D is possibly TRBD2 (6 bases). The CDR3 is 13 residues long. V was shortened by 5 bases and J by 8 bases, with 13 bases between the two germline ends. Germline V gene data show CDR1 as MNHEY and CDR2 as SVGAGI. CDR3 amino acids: CASSPGTLDEQFF. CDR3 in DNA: TGTGCCAGCAGTCCGGGGACTCTAGATGAGCAGTTCTTC.

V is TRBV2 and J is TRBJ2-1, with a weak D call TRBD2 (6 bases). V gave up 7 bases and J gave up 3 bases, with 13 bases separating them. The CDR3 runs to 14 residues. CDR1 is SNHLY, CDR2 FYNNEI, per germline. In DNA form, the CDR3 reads TGTGCCAGCAATCGGGGAGGTGTCTACAATGAGCAGTTCTTC. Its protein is CASNRGGVYNEQFF.

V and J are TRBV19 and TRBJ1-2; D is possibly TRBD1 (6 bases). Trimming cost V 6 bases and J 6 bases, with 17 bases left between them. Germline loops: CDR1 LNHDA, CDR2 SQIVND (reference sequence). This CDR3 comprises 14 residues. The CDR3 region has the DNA TGTGCCAGTAGATCGTCCGACAGGAGTAATGGCTACACCTTC. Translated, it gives CASRSSDRSNGYTF.

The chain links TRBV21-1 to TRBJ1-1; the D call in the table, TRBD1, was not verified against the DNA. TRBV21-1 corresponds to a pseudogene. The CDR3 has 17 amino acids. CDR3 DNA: TGTGCCAGCAGCCCCCGAGGGGGCTTAGTTCTAGTCACTGAAGCTTTCTTT. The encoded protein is CASSPRGGLVLVTEAFF.

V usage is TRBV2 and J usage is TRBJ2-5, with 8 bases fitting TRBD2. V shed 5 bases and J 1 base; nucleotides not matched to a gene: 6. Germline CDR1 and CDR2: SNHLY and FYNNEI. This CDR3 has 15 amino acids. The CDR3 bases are TGTGCCAGCAGTCCAAGCGGGGGCACCCAAGAGACCCAGTACTTC. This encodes CASSPSGGTQETQYF. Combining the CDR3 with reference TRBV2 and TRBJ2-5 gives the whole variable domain EPEVTQTPSHQVTQMGQEVILRCVPISNHLYFYWYRQILGQKVEFLVSFYNNEISEKSEIFDDQFSVERPDGSNFTLKIRSTKLEDSAMYFCASSPSGGTQETQYFGPGTRLLVL.

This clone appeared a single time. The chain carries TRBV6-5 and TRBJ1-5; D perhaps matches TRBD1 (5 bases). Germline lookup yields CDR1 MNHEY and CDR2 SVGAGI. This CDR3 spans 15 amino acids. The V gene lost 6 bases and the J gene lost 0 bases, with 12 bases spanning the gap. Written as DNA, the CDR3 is TGTGCCAGCAGGCCTGGACACCTTAGCAATCAGCCCCAGCATTTT. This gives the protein CASRPGHLSNQPQHF.

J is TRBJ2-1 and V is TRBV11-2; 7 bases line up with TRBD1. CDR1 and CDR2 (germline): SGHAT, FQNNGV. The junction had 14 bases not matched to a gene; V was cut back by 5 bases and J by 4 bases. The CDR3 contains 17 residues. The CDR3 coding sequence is TGTGCCAGCAGCCTAAAATTAACCGGGACAGCGTACAATGAGCAGTTCTTC. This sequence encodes CASSLKLTGTAYNEQFF.

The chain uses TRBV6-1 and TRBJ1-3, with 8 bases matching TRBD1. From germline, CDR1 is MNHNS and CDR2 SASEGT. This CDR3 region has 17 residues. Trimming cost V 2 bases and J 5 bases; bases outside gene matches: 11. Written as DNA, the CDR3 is TGTGCCAGCAGTGAAAACTCGGACAGGGCTAGAAGAAACACCATATATTTT. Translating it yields CASSENSDRARRNTIYF.

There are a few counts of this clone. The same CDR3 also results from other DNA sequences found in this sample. In DNA, the CDR3 is TGCGCCAGCAGCCTAGCACAGGGGACCGGGGAGCTGTTTTTT. It is translated as CASSLAQGTGELFF. The chain couples TRBV5-1 to TRBJ2-2; TRBD1 agrees at 7 bases. CDR1 is SGHRS and CDR2 is YFSETQ in the germline V gene. This CDR3 is 14 amino acids long. J gave up 5 bases and V 4 bases, and 5 bases lay outside the gene matches.

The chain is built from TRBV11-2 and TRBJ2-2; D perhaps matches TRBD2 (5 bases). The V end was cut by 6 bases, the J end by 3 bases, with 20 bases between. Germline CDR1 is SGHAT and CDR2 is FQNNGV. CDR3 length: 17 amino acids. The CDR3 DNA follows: TGTGCCAGCAGACGTATCCTAAGGGTGCGGGACACCGGGGAGCTGTTTTTT. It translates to CASRRILRVRDTGELFF.

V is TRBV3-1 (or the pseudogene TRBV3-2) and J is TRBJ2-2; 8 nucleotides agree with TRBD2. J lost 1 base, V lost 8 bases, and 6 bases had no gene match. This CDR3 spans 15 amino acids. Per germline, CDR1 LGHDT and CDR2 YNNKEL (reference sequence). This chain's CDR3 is CASSLRGVNTGELFF. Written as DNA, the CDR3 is TGTGCCAGCTCCTTGCGGGGGGTGAACACCGGGGAGCTGTTTTTT.

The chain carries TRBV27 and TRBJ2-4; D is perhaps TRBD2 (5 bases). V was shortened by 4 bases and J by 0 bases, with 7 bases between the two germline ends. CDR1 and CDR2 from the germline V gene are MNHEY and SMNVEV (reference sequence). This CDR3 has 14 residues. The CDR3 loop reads CASSSGLAKNIQYF. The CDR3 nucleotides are TGTGCCAGCAGTTCCGGACTAGCCAAAAACATTCAGTACTTC.

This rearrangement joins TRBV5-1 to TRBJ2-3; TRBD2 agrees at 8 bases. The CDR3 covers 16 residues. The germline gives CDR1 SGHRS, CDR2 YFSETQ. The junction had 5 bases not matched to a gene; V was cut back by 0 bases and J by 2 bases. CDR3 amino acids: CASSLASGFPTDTQYF. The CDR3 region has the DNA TGCGCCAGCAGCTTGGCTAGCGGGTTTCCCACAGATACGCAGTATTTT.

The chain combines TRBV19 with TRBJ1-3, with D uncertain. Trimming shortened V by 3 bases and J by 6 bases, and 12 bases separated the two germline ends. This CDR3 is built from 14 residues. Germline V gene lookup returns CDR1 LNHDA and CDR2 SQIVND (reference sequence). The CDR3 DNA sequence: TGTGCCAGTAGTATCCTGGCGGCCTCAAACACCATATATTTT. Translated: CASSILAASNTIYF.

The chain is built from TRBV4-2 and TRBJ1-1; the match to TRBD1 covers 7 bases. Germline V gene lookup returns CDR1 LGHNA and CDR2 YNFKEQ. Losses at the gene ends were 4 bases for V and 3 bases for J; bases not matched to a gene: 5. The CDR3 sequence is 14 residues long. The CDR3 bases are TGTGCCAGCAGCCCCCTTGACAGGGACACTGAAGCTTTCTTT. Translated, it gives CASSPLDRDTEAFF.

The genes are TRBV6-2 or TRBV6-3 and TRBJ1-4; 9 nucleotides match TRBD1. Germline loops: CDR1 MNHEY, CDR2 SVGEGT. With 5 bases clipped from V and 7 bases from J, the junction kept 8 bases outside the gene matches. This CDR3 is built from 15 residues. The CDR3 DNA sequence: TGTGCCAGCAGTCGACAGGGGGTTGGTTTTGAAAAACTGTTTTTT. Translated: CASSRQGVGFEKLFF.

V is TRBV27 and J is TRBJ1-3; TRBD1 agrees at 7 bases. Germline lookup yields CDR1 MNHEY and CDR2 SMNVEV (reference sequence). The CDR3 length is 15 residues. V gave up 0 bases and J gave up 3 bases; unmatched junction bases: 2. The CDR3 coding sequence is TGTGCCAGCAGTTTATCGGCAGGGGGTGGAAACACCATATATTTT. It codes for CASSLSAGGGNTIYF.

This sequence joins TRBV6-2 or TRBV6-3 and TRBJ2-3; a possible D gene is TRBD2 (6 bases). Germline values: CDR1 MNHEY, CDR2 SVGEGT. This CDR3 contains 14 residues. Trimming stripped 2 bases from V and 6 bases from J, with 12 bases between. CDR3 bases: TGTGCCAGCAGTTACGCGGGGCGGGCGGATACGCAGTATTTT. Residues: CASSYAGRADTQYF.

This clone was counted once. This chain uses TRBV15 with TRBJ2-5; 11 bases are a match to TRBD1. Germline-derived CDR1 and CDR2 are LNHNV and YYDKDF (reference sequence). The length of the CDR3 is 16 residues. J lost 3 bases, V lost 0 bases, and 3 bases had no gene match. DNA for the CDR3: TGTGCCACCAGCAGAGAAGGACAGGGGGCCGAAGAGACCCAGTACTTC. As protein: CATSREGQGAEETQYF.

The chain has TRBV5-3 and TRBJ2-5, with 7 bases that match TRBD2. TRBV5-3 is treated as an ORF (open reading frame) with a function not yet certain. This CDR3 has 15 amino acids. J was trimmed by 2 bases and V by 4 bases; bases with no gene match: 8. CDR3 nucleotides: TGTGCCAGAAGCCCGGTCGGGGGGAATCAAGAGACCCAGTACTTC. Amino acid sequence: CARSPVGGNQETQYF.

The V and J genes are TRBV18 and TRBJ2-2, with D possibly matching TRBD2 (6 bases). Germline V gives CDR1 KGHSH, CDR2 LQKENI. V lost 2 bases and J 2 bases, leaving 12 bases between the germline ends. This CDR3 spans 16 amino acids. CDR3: CASSPFSGVNTGELFF. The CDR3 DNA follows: TGTGCCAGCTCACCATTTTCGGGGGTCAACACCGGGGAGCTGTTTTTT.

In nucleotides, the CDR3 is TGTGCCAGCAGGGTAGACAGGGGCGAAGCTTTCTTT. As protein: CASRVDRGEAFF. V is TRBV6-5 and J is TRBJ1-1; 8 nucleotides agree with TRBD1. The CDR3 has 12 amino acids. The V segment lost 6 bases and the J segment 8 bases; nucleotides outside the gene matches: 5. CDR1 is MNHEY and CDR2 is SVGAGI in the germline V gene.

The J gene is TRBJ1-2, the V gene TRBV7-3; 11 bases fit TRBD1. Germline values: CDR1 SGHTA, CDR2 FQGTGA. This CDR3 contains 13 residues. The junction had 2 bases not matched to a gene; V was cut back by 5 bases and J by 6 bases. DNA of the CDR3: TGTGCCAGCAGCCTGGGACAGGGGGATGGCTACACCTTC. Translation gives CASSLGQGDGYTF.